The rows below give T cell receptor beta chains drawn from one sample of a study of blood T cell repertoires in COVID-19. This table comes from immunoSEQ multiplex PCR, and its TCRdb copy is limited to in-frame clones, with some not included. The top ten clones hold 3.5% to 4.5% of a sample with about 250,000 clones, roughly 88% of them seen once. The source material was PBMCs or T cells enriched from blood (not recorded which). All receptors come from a young woman who had recovered from COVID-19. The CDR3 runs from the conserved cysteine through the conserved F or W. A D gene is named only where the DNA matches it firmly. Rows may omit the clone size; those that give it use once, few, many or a size class.

abundance	v_gene	j_gene	d_gene	CDR3aa	CDR3nt
few	TRBV6-1	TRBJ1-4	-	CASSDGALSSATNEKLFF	TGTGCCAGCAGTGATGGTGCACTTAGTTCTGCAACTAATGAAAAACTGTTTTTT
-	TRBV15	TRBJ2-2	-	CATTAGNPGELFF	TGTGCCACCACGGCGGGAAATCCCGGGGAGCTGTTTTTT
-	TRBV3-1/TRBV3-2	TRBJ2-1	-	CASSPRTEYNEQFF	TGTGCCAGCAGCCCGCGGACAGAGTACAATGAGCAGTTCTTC
once	TRBV12-3/TRBV12-4	TRBJ1-1	-	CASRNRENTEAFF	TGTGCCAGCAGGAACAGGGAGAACACTGAAGCTTTCTTT
-	TRBV28	TRBJ1-5	TRBD1	CASRLRQGLPGQPQHF	TGTGCCAGCAGACTTCGACAGGGCTTGCCAGGACAGCCCCAGCATTTT
-	TRBV28	TRBJ1-2	-	CASTGVRVYGYTF	TGTGCCAGCACCGGGGTTCGCGTCTATGGCTACACCTTC
-	TRBV29-1	TRBJ1-2	-	CSVQNNYGYTF	TGCAGCGTCCAGAATAACTATGGCTACACCTTC
-	TRBV20-1	TRBJ1-1	-	CSASGGPEAFF	TGCAGTGCTAGCGGGGGACCTGAAGCTTTCTTT
-	TRBV5-1	TRBJ2-1	-	CASSRGTYNEQFF	TGCGCCAGCAGCCGCGGGACCTACAATGAGCAGTTCTTC
-	TRBV5-1	TRBJ1-5	-	CASSSGRGGNQPQHF	TGCGCCAGCAGCTCGGGGAGGGGGGGCAATCAGCCCCAGCATTTT
-	TRBV28	TRBJ1-2	-	CASSLGTFNYGYTF	TGTGCCAGCTCCTTGGGGACATTTAACTATGGCTACACCTTC
once	TRBV6-5	TRBJ2-7	-	CASSRTINYEQYF	TGTGCCAGCTCGAGAACTATCAATTACGAGCAGTACTTC
once	TRBV7-2	TRBJ2-5	TRBD1	CASSWTGTQETQYF	TGTGCCAGCAGCTGGACAGGGACCCAAGAGACCCAGTACTTC
-	TRBV27	TRBJ2-7	TRBD2	CASSLSLVAGAFF	TGTGCCAGCAGTTTATCGTTGGTAGCGGGAGCCTTCTTC
-	TRBV6-5	TRBJ1-1	-	CASRPTGLGTEAFF	TGTGCCAGCAGGCCGACAGGCCTCGGCACTGAAGCTTTCTTT
-	TRBV3-1/TRBV3-2	TRBJ1-2	TRBD1	CASSHLAQGANYGYTF	TGTGCCAGCAGCCATTTAGCACAGGGGGCGAACTATGGCTACACCTTC
once	TRBV6-5	TRBJ2-7	-	CASTPERAEQYF	TGTGCCAGCACCCCAGAGAGGGCCGAGCAGTACTTC
-	TRBV7-6	TRBJ2-1	TRBD1	CASSTNRGVGNEQFF	TGTGCCAGCAGCACAAACAGGGGGGTAGGGAATGAGCAGTTCTTC
-	TRBV4-1	TRBJ2-3	-	CASSQEKRTLDTQYF	TGCGCCAGCAGCCAAGAGAAGCGTACTTTGGATACGCAGTATTTT
-	TRBV18	TRBJ1-1	TRBD1	CASSPRDRTEAFF	TGTGCCAGCTCACCACGGGACAGGACTGAAGCTTTCTTT
-	TRBV19	TRBJ1-3	-	CASTVAGGGNTIYF	TGTGCCAGTACGGTCGCGGGTGGTGGAAACACCATATATTTT
-	TRBV19	TRBJ1-1	-	CASSPWDTRDTEAFF	TGTGCCAGTAGTCCCTGGGACACCCGGGACACTGAAGCTTTCTTT
-	TRBV5-1	TRBJ1-6	-	CASSSGERNSPLHF	TGCGCCAGCAGCTCGGGGGAACGTAATTCACCCCTCCACTTT
-	TRBV5-4	TRBJ1-1	-	CASSFVMGRNTEAFF	TGTGCCAGCAGCTTCGTTATGGGCAGGAACACTGAAGCTTTCTTT
-	TRBV4-1	TRBJ1-1	-	CASSQGWTVPLEAFF	TGCGCCAGCAGCCAAGGCTGGACAGTGCCTTTGGAAGCTTTCTTT
-	TRBV24-1	TRBJ2-1	-	CATSVSEANEQFF	TGTGCCACCAGTGTTAGCGAGGCTAATGAGCAGTTCTTC
many	TRBV5-1	TRBJ2-6	TRBD2	CASSLISPNSILAGGTGANVLTF	TGCGCCAGCAGCCTCATAAGTCCGAACTCAATACTAGCGGGGGGGACTGGGGCCAACGTCCTGACTTTC
once	TRBV19	TRBJ1-6	-	CASSIRGGSSPLHF	TGTGCCAGTAGTATTCGGGGGGGCTCTTCACCCCTCCACTTT
-	TRBV5-1	TRBJ2-7	TRBD1	CASSPETGRMGEQYF	TGCGCCAGCAGCCCAGAGACAGGGCGTATGGGCGAGCAGTACTTC
many	TRBV19	TRBJ1-6	-	CASSILSGGNSPLHF	TGTGCCAGTAGTATTCTCTCGGGTGGTAATTCACCCCTCCACTTT
-	TRBV28	TRBJ1-5	TRBD1	CASSPPGQRGRPQHF	TGTGCCAGCAGCCCCCCGGGACAGAGGGGTCGGCCCCAGCATTTT
-	TRBV7-9	TRBJ1-1	TRBD1	CASSRRNDRGLEAFF	TGTGCCAGCAGCCGAAGGAATGACAGGGGCCTTGAAGCTTTCTTT
once	TRBV27	TRBJ1-5	-	CASSSRQDHSNQPQHF	TGTGCCAGCAGTTCGCGACAGGACCATAGCAATCAGCCCCAGCATTTT
-	TRBV19	TRBJ2-7	TRBD1	CASKVSGGTGPYEQYF	TGTGCCAGTAAGGTTTCTGGCGGGACAGGTCCCTACGAGCAGTACTTC
-	TRBV6-6	TRBJ1-1	-	CASSSQQGNTEAFF	TGTGCCAGCAGTTCTCAACAGGGGAACACTGAAGCTTTCTTT
-	TRBV5-5	TRBJ1-6	-	CASSLEQVVNSPLHF	TGTGCCAGCAGCTTGGAACAGGTGGTTAATTCACCCCTCCACTTT
-	TRBV1	TRBJ2-1	-	CTSEKKGNEQFF	TGCACCAGCGAGAAAAAGGGGAATGAGCAGTTCTTC
-	TRBV15	TRBJ2-7	TRBD1	CATSPGTGGDEQYF	TGTGCCACCAGCCCCGGGACAGGGGGCGACGAGCAGTACTTC
-	TRBV5-1	TRBJ1-1	-	CASSPRSSAGVTLNTEAFF	TGCGCCAGCAGCCCGAGATCAAGTGCGGGGGTAACCTTAAACACTGAAGCTTTCTTT
-	TRBV5-1	TRBJ2-2	TRBD2	CASSPLPSGRAFTGELFF	TGCGCCAGCAGCCCGTTGCCTAGCGGGAGGGCTTTTACCGGGGAGCTGTTTTTT
few	TRBV19	TRBJ2-1	TRBD2	CASSIPGLAVGNEQFF	TGTGCCAGTAGTATCCCGGGACTAGCGGTTGGCAATGAGCAGTTCTTC
-	TRBV5-6	TRBJ2-7	-	CASSLTTYEQYF	TGTGCCAGCAGCCTTACAACCTACGAGCAGTACTTC
-	TRBV18	TRBJ1-2	TRBD1	CASSRTGRNDYGYTF	TGTGCCAGCTCACGGACAGGGCGCAATGACTATGGCTACACCTTC
-	TRBV13	TRBJ1-3	-	CASSFTGTGNTIYF	TGTGCCAGCAGCTTTACAGGGACTGGAAACACCATATATTTT
-	TRBV24-1	TRBJ2-2	TRBD2	CATSAPSGGAGLASGELFF	TGTGCCACCAGTGCCCCTAGCGGGGGGGCCGGGTTAGCCTCCGGGGAGCTGTTTTTT
-	TRBV10-3	TRBJ2-7	-	CAISEDPRRSYEQYF	TGTGCCATCAGTGAAGATCCCAGGCGCTCCTACGAGCAGTACTTC
-	TRBV9	TRBJ1-2	-	CASSPNPGGYTF	TGTGCCAGCAGCCCGAACCCAGGGGGCTACACCTTC
once	TRBV12-3/TRBV12-4	TRBJ1-2	TRBD1	CASRQGAYGYTF	TGTGCCAGTCGACAGGGGGCCTATGGCTACACCTTC
few	TRBV2	TRBJ2-2	-	CASRRLESGELFF	TGTGCCAGCCGTCGACTAGAGTCCGGGGAGCTGTTTTTT
-	TRBV29-1	TRBJ2-5	-	CSILTGTQETQYF	TGCAGCATCTTGACGGGAACACAAGAGACCCAGTACTTC